This TCR beta chain derives from a study of shared clonotypes between healthy human individuals (dated by TCRdb to 2020 to 2022). At the level of the whole study: Two women and a few men aged 18 to 49 years were included in the cohort. Per donor, three plates each were used for CD4 naive and CD4 memory, two for CD8 naive, and one for CD8 memory. To estimate repertoire size and how much clonotype sharing occurs between individuals, the study deeply sequenced the blood TCR repertoires of roughly 5 healthy adults. Different laboratories and diverse techniques were used to prepare libraries and sequence TCR repertoires, to increase sequencing depth and limit assay-specific biases. Leukapheresis yielded between about 0.9 and 10 billion PBMCs per donor.

A word on this clone: No antigen is known for it. Base qualities are missing; no much larger clone stands one base away.

Using the deep immunoSEQ assay, TCR CDR3 regions were amplified from genomic DNA by multiplex PCR. Genomic DNA extracted from each cell subset was distributed evenly over all wells of several immunoSEQ 96-well plates, and each plate served as one replicate. For sorted subsets, roughly 200 ng genomic DNA, equal to tens of thousands of T cell genomes, was loaded into each replicate PCR. Purified libraries were measured with a Qubit 3.0 fluorometer, size-checked on a Bioanalyzer 2100, and measured again with the KAPA Library Quantification kit. A separate single-read 150-cycle Illumina NextSeq 550 flow cell was used to sequence each immunoSEQ 96-well plate. The original methods were these. Because only junctional sequences without quality scores were contained in the immunoSEQ output, filtering matching that applied to full-length reads could not be performed. Sequences were annotated with PyIR, a Python wrapper for IgBLAST v1.9, and V/J genes and CDR3 were assigned using IMGT germline references. Any read was removed if the V/J assignment was weak (E-value above 1e-6), the CDR3 was missing, or the read contained stop codons, out-of-frame junctions, or ambiguous translated residues. V3J clonotypes were defined by identical inferred V gene, J gene, and CDR3 amino acid sequence. Percentage overlap between repertoires was calculated by dividing the number of shared unique clonotypes by the size of the smaller repertoire. RTK rarefaction, the Chao1 estimator, and Recon v2.1 estimates of unobserved clonotypes were used to assess repertoire richness. OLGA was used to compute generation probabilities for all TCRbeta clonotypes that the gDNA method yielded from four donors. TCRdb re-hosts the immuneACCESS table, in-frame sequences only. Its copies lack some clones; in the studies checked, an unresolved V gene accounts for under half of them, and the cause for the rest is not known. From that table come the V and J calls and clone size; the DNA was used to work out D and trimming. This sample is represented by millions of clones; around 90% of them were singletons. The ten largest account for 0.14% of the sample.

Results and caveats for the whole study, not just this receptor: Based on pairwise subsampling, the degree of clonotype sharing among donors was expected to be affected by sequencing depth. Incomplete sequencing was indicated by rarefaction of sorted-subset datasets, despite the large sequencing depth. Sampling was restricted to blood, and TCR repertoires in tissue are likely to differ from TCR repertoires in blood. Naive subsets generally had larger estimated clonotype richness than memory subsets did. Sharing across several donors was observed for roughly 5% of naive CD4, 3% to 3.5% of naive CD8, 2% to 2.5% of memory CD4, and roughly 0.4% of memory CD8 clonotypes. Because the study included only a small number of donors, the genetic and exposure-history diversity represented was limited. Compared with non-shared clonotypes, clonotypes shared by all four sorted-subset donors had higher generation probabilities.

Donors were healthy HIV-negative adults with no recently reported acute infections or vaccinations. Only Caucasian adults living in Nashville, Tennessee, USA were represented among the donors. Magnetic negative selection was used to enrich CD4+ T cells, after which naive cells were positively selected on CD45RA and the negative fraction became the memory subset. Blood was collected by leukapheresis, and PBMCs were isolated by Ficoll-Histopaque density gradient centrifugation and then cryopreserved in liquid nitrogen vapor phase. Analytical flow cytometry was used to check the purity and quantity of every magnetically sorted T cell population. Genomic DNA was isolated from every sorted fraction and measured by UV absorbance on a Nanodrop 2000c. V loses 0 bases at its end and J loses 6 bases; junction bases beyond the gene matches: 4. CDR3 length: 15 amino acids, cysteine to phenylalanine. Here the CDR3 DNA is all that survives: 45 bases in frame from base 1. From a lookup of the germline V gene, CDR1 and CDR2 are SGHRS and YFSETQ.

Source material: naive CD4+ T cells sorted from blood. The cell subset or site label on this specimen signifies: CD45RA+ positively selected. Here the chain combines TRBV5-1 and TRBJ2-1; TRBD2 aligns with 9 central bases. This sequence was found in a man between 18 and 35 years old in good health. The base sequence is TGCGCCAGCAGCTTGGTAGGTAGCGGGAGCAATGAGCAGTTCTTC. Its translation is CASSLVGSGSNEQFF.